The 2 T cell receptor beta chains below all came from one sample that was sequenced in a study of a mutant IDH1 vaccine in newly diagnosed glioma. These TCRs are of unknown antigen specificity. The data were produced by immunoSEQ multiplex PCR, yet TCRdb's version contains in-frame clones alone and is incomplete. The table lists 75,000 to 80,000 clones, approximately 85% of them singletons. Stated time point: week 23, last vaccination. Vaccination comprised doses that each held 300 ug of mutant IDH1 20-mer peptide, plus topical imiquimod. Sequencing was performed on PBMCs, taken from a glioma patient whose treatment included an IDH1 peptide vaccine. All receptors come from a woman aged 45-65 years with glioma.

This chain connects TRBV2 to TRBJ1-1, with D hard to call. The germline gives CDR1 SNHLY, CDR2 FYNNEI. This CDR3 comprises 14 residues. V shed 6 bases and J shed 5 bases, with 16 bases lying between them. The CDR3 DNA reads TGTGCCAGCAGCATTGCAAGGGCCGGGACTGAAGCTTTCTTT. This gives the protein CASSIARAGTEAFF.

CDR3 coding DNA: TGTGCCAGCGTCCCGGGACAAACCTACGAGCAGTACTTC. Protein: CASVPGQTYEQYF. This sequence joins TRBV6-1 and TRBJ2-7, with D possibly matching TRBD1 (6 bases). Germline lookup yields CDR1 MNHNS and CDR2 SASEGT. Trimming shortened V by 8 bases and J by 2 bases, and 13 bases separated the two germline ends. This CDR3 contains 13 residues.